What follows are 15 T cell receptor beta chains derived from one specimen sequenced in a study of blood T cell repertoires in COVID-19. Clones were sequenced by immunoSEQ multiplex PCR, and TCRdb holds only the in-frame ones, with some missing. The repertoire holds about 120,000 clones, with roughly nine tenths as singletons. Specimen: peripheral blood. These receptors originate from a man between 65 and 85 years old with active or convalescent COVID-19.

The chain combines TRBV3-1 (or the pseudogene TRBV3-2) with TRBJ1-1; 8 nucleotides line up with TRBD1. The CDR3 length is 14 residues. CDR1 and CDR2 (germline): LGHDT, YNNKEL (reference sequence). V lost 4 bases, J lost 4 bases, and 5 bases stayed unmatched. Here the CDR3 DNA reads TGTGCCAGCAGCCCAAGGACAGGGTTCACTGAAGCTTTCTTT. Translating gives CASSPRTGFTEAFF.

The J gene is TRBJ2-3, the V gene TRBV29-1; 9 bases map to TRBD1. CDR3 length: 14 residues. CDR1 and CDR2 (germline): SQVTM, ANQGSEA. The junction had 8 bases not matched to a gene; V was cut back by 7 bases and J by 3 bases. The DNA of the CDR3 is TGCAGCGCCCGACCGACAGGGGGGACAGATACGCAGTATTTT. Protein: CSARPTGGTDTQYF.

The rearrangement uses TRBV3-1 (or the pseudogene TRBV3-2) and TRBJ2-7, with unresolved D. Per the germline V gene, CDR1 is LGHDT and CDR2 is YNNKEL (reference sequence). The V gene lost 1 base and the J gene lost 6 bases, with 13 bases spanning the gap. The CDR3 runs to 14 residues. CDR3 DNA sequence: TGTGCCAGCAGCCAAGGTAACAGTCCGTTCGAGCAGTACTTC. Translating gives CASSQGNSPFEQYF.

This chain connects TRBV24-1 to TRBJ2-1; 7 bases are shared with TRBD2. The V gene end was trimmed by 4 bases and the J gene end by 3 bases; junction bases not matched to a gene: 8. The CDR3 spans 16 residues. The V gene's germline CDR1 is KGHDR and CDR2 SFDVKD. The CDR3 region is CATSEAAGTNYNEQFF. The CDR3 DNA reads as TGTGCCACCAGTGAAGCCGCCGGGACTAACTACAATGAGCAGTTCTTC.

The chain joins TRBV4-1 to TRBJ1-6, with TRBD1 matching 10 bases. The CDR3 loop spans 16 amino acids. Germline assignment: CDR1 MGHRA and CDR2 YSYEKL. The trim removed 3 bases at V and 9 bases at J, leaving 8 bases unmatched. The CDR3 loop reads CASSHQTGGSGSPLHF. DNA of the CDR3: TGCGCCAGCAGCCACCAGACAGGGGGCTCGGGTTCACCCCTCCACTTT.

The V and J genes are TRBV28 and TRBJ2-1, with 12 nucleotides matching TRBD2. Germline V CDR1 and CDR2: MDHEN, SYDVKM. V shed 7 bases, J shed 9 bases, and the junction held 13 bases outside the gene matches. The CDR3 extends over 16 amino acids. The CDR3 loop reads CASIRTSGIRGSEQFF. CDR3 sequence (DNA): TGTGCCAGCATCAGGACTAGCGGGATCAGGGGGAGTGAGCAGTTCTTC.

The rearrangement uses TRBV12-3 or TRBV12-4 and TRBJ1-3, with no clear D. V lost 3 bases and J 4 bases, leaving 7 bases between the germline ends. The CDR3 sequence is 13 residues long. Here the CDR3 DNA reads TGTGCCAGCAGTTTGCGGGCAGGAAACACCATATATTTT. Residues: CASSLRAGNTIYF.

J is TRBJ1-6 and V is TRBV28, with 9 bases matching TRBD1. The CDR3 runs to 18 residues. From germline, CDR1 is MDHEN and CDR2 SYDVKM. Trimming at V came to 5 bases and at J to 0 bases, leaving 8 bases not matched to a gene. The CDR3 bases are TGTGCCAGCAGTGTCCGGGACAGGGCGAGCTCCTATAATTCACCCCTCCACTTT. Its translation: CASSVRDRASSYNSPLHF.

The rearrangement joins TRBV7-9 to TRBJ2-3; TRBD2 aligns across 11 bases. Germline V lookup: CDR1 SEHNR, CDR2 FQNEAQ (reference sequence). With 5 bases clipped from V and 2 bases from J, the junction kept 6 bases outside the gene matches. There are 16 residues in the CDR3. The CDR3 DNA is TGTGCCAGCAGCCTCCAACTAGCGGGGGCCACAGATACGCAGTATTTT. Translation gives CASSLQLAGATDTQYF.

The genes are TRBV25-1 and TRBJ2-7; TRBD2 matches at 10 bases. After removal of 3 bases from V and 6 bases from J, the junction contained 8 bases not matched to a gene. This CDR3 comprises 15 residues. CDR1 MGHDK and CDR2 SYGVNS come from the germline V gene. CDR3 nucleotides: TGTGCCAGCAGTGAGAGCGGGAGGGGTCCCTCCGAGCAGTACTTC. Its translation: CASSESGRGPSEQYF.

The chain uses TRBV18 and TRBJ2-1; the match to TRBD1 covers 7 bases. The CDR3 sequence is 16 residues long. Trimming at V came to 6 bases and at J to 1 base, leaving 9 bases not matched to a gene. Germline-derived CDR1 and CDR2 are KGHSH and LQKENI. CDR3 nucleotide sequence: TGTGCCAGCTCGCCCGACAGGGCGGCGTCCTACAATGAGCAGTTCTTC. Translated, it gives CASSPDRAASYNEQFF.

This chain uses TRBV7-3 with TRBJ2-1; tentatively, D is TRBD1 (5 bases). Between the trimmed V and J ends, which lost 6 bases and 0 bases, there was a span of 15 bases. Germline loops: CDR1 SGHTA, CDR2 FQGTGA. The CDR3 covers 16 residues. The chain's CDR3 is CASRPSGWSSYNEQFF. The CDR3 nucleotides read TGTGCCAGCAGACCTTCAGGGTGGAGCTCCTACAATGAGCAGTTCTTC.

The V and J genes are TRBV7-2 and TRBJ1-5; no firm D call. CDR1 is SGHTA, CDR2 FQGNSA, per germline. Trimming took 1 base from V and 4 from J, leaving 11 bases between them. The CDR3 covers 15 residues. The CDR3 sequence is CASSLESGMNQPQHF. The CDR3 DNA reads TGTGCCAGCAGCTTAGAGAGCGGGATGAATCAGCCCCAGCATTTT. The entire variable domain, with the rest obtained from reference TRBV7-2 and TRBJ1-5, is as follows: GAGVSQSPSNKVTEKGKDVELRCDPISGHTALYWYRQSLGQGLEFLIYFQGNSAPDKSGLPSDRFSAERTGGSVSTLTIQRTQQEDSAVYLCASSLESGMNQPQHFGDGTRLSIL.

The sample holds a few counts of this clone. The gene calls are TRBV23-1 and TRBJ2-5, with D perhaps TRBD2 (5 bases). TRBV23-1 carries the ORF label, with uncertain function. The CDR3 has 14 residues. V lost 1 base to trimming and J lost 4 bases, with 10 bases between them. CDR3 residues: CASSQFTGIETQYF. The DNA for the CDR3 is TGCGCCAGCAGTCAATTTACGGGAATAGAGACCCAGTACTTC.

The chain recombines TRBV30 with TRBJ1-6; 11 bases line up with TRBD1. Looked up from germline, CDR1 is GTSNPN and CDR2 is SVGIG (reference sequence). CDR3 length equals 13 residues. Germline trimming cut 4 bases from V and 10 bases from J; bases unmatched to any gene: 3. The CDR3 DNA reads TGTGCCTGGATAGGGACAGGGGGATCACCCCTCCACTTT. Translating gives CAWIGTGGSPLHF.